This TCR beta chain was profiled in a study of vaccination effects on CD4 cells after COVID-19. Notes on this clone: Its antigen is as yet unknown.

Before sequencing took place, the ViraFEST assay used viral peptide pools to expand antigen-specific CD4+ T cells. The authors isolated CD4+ T cells after approximately 9 days of culture. Two-dose BNT162b2 or mRNA-1273 vaccination was given to participants. The germline CDR1 and CDR2 sequences are SGHKS and YYEKEE (reference sequence). The CDR3 loop spans 14 amino acids. The V gene lost 0 bases and the J gene lost 1 base, with 7 bases spanning the gap. The method was immunoSEQ multiplex PCR; TCRdb's version includes in-frame clones alone and lacks a portion of them. The sample has approximately 28,000 clones, over 70% seen once.

V and J are TRBV5-5 and TRBJ1-1; TRBD1 might be the D (5 bases). This receptor was obtained from a human donor who received a COVID-19 vaccine. The sample here was CD4+ T cells from PBMCs cultured with HCoV-229E spike peptides, taken after COVID-19 vaccination. The CDR3 loop reads CASSLGQRNTEAFF. The CDR3 nucleotides read TGTGCCAGCAGCTTGGGACAGAGGAACACTGAAGCTTTCTTT.